One and the same sample provided the 23 T cell receptor beta chains below, sequenced in a study of shared T cell receptors in the human thymus. Clones were read by immunoSEQ multiplex PCR, and TCRdb kept only the in-frame ones, dropping some. Of more than 550,000 clones in the sample, approximately 83% were seen once. These data also featured in a second study, about human thymus T cells.

Sequencing was performed on thymocytes. The receptors were sampled from a girl in the first two years of life with a congenital heart defect.

This clone is a singleton in its sample. The V call is TRBV25-1, the J call TRBJ1-1, with a possible D match to TRBD1 (5 bases). The CDR3 is 15 residues long. Trimming cost V 6 bases and J 2 bases, with 16 bases left between them. Looked up from germline, CDR1 is MGHDK and CDR2 is SYGVNS. The CDR3 DNA sequence: TGTGCCAGCAGCCCCCCGGGGGGAGCTAACACTGAAGCTTTCTTT. Its protein is CASSPPGGANTEAFF.

V and J are TRBV7-4 and TRBJ1-2; 8 bases fit TRBD1. This CDR3 spans 15 amino acids. After removal of 5 bases from V and 8 bases from J, the junction contained 13 bases not matched to a gene. In germline, CDR1 is SGHVT, CDR2 SQSDAQ. The CDR3 DNA is TGTGCCAGCAGCCCCTGGACAGGGAAGATGGGGGGCTACACCTTC. It encodes CASSPWTGKMGGYTF.

This chain links TRBV4-3 with TRBJ2-7; D is ambiguous. Trimming stripped 0 bases from V and 3 bases from J, with 12 bases between. Germline lookup yields CDR1 LGHNA and CDR2 YSLEER. The CDR3 totals 15 residues. The CDR3 region is CASSQESAGDYEQYF. CDR3 DNA: TGCGCCAGCAGCCAAGAGTCGGCAGGTGACTACGAGCAGTACTTC.

A note on this clone: One end of the junction is discordant with germline, which a read error may explain. The rearrangement uses TRBV7-7 and TRBJ2-5; 11 positions agree with TRBD2. Germline V CDR1 and CDR2: SSHAT, FNYEAQ (reference sequence). The CDR3 extends over 13 amino acids. The CDR3 reads CASSGLAGETQYF. CDR3 sequence (DNA): TGTGCTAGCAGCGGACTAGCGGGAGAGACCCAGTACTTC.

In DNA form, the CDR3 reads TGTGCTAGTGGTTTGGAGAATTCACTGCTACTAAATGGGGCCACTGGCAATGAGCAGTTCTTC. Its translation: CASGLENSLLLNGATGNEQFF. The chain is built from TRBV12-5 and TRBJ2-1, with D maybe TRBD1 (5 bases). Germline CDR1 and CDR2: LGHNT and FRNRAP. There are 21 residues in the CDR3. With 1 base removed from V and 6 bases from J, the gap between germline ends came to 31 bases.

This chain connects TRBV6-5 to TRBJ1-5; the D gene is possibly TRBD1 (6 bases). The CDR3 has 12 amino acids. The germline V gene has CDR1 MNHEY and CDR2 SVGAGI. Trimming took 7 bases from V and 5 from J, leaving 9 bases between them. The CDR3 loop reads CASTSGDQPQHF. In DNA form, the CDR3 reads TGTGCCAGCACTTCAGGGGATCAGCCCCAGCATTTT.

Worth noting for this clone: The sample carries other DNA sequences with the same CDR3. V and J are TRBV7-8 and TRBJ2-1; 7 nucleotides match TRBD2. The trim removed 1 base at V and 2 bases at J, leaving 5 bases unmatched. The CDR3 sequence is 16 residues long. CDR1 SGHVS and CDR2 FQNEAQ come from the germline V gene. CDR3 nucleotides: TGTGCCAGCAGCTTAGGGTCGGGGGGTCCCTACAATGAGCAGTTCTTC. It yields the protein CASSLGSGGPYNEQFF.

The chain couples TRBV27 to TRBJ1-4; a possible D gene is TRBD1 (6 bases). The CDR3 length is 15 residues. The V end was cut by 0 bases, the J end by 13 bases, with 18 bases between. Germline V gene data show CDR1 as MNHEY and CDR2 as SMNVEV (reference sequence). DNA of the CDR3: TGTGCCAGCAGTTTATCGGGACACCCCCAGTTTGGACTGTTTTTT. This gives the protein CASSLSGHPQFGLFF.

The chain recombines TRBV6-1 with TRBJ1-2, with D unclear. The CDR3 loop spans 12 amino acids. Trimming removed 3 bases from V and 3 bases from J, with 5 bases in between. Germline V gives CDR1 MNHNS, CDR2 SASEGT. The CDR3 is CASSDEDYGYTF. The CDR3 DNA reads TGTGCCAGCAGTGACGAGGACTATGGCTACACCTTC.

A few counts support this clone. The rearrangement links TRBV5-8 to TRBJ1-1; 8 nucleotides agree with TRBD1. J was trimmed by 1 base and V by 4 bases; bases with no gene match: 9. The CDR3 extends over 16 amino acids. Per the germline V gene, CDR1 is SGHTS and CDR2 is YDEGEE. The CDR3, as DNA: TGTGCCAGCAGCCCAATGGGACAGGTAAAGAACACTGAAGCTTTCTTT. Its translation: CASSPMGQVKNTEAFF.

The rearrangement uses TRBV19 and TRBJ1-5; TRBD1 matches 7 bases. The CDR3 extends over 19 amino acids. V shed 5 bases and J 0 bases; nucleotides not matched to a gene: 16. Germline loops: CDR1 LNHDA, CDR2 SQIVND (reference sequence). CDR3 region: CASSGRQGQIKYSNQPQHF. The CDR3 DNA follows: TGTGCCAGTAGTGGCCGACAGGGACAGATAAAATATAGCAATCAGCCCCAGCATTTT. The variable domain in full, with the rest retrieved from reference TRBV19 and TRBJ1-5, is DGGITQSPKYLFRKEGQNVTLSCEQNLNHDAMYWYRQDPGQGLRLIYYSQIVNDFQKGDIAEGYSVSREKKESFPLTVTSAQKNPTAFYLCASSGRQGQIKYSNQPQHFGDGTRLSIL.

This sequence joins TRBV6-5 and TRBJ2-7, with D possibly matching TRBD1 (6 bases). Trimming took off 9 bases at V and 0 bases at J, with 12 bases between the two ends. Germline V gene sequence: CDR1 MNHEY, CDR2 SVGAGI. CDR3 length equals 13 residues. The CDR3 sequence: CASGKDSSYEQYF. CDR3 sequence (DNA): TGTGCCAGTGGAAAGGACAGCTCCTACGAGCAGTACTTC.

The chain employs TRBV6-5 and TRBJ2-1, with D possibly being TRBD1 (6 bases). Germline CDR1 is MNHEY and CDR2 is SVGAGI. V lost 5 bases to trimming and J lost 8 bases, with 13 bases between them. CDR3 size: 13 residues. CDR3 region: CASSPRGSDEQFF. In DNA form, the CDR3 reads TGTGCCAGCAGTCCTAGGGGGTCCGATGAGCAGTTCTTC.

The chain uses TRBV6-4 and TRBJ1-2; the D gene is possibly TRBD1 (5 bases). CDR1 and CDR2 (germline): MRHNA, SNTAGT. V was pared by 0 bases and J by 4 bases, with 9 bases between. CDR3 length equals 14 residues. Written as DNA, the CDR3 is TGTGCCAGCAGTGACTCGGGGCTCGGCTATGGCTACACCTTC. Protein: CASSDSGLGYGYTF.

The genes are TRBV4-1 and TRBJ2-7; weak D call: TRBD1 (6 bases). CDR1 MGHRA and CDR2 YSYEKL come from the germline V gene. The CDR3 length is 14 residues. V lost 1 base, J lost 3 bases, and 10 bases lay in between. This chain's CDR3 is CASSQGRTVYEQYF. CDR3 DNA: TGCGCCAGCAGCCAAGGTCGGACAGTCTACGAGCAGTACTTC.

The table lists this clone with a count of one. This chain joins TRBV6-1 and TRBJ2-1; D is undetermined. The CDR3 spans 12 residues. Trimming took off 4 bases at V and 7 bases at J, with 8 bases between the two ends. Germline CDR1 reads MNHNS; CDR2 reads SASEGT. CDR3 sequence reads: CASSADTNEQFF. Here the CDR3 DNA reads TGTGCCAGCAGTGCTGACACGAATGAGCAGTTCTTC.

This CDR3 reads CASSLGQISSYEQYF. The CDR3 DNA follows: TGCGCCAGCAGCTTGGGACAGATTAGCTCCTACGAGCAGTACTTC. J is TRBJ2-7 and V is TRBV5-1, with a possible D match to TRBD1 (5 bases). Germline V gene lookup returns CDR1 SGHRS and CDR2 YFSETQ. Trimming pared 0 bases from V and 0 bases from J, leaving 10 bases between. This CDR3 is 15 amino acids long.

V usage is TRBV5-1 and J usage is TRBJ1-3, with 7 bases matching TRBD1. J was trimmed by 0 bases and V by 3 bases; bases with no gene match: 9. The germline V gene has CDR1 SGHRS and CDR2 YFSETQ. The CDR3 extends over 17 amino acids. CDR3 loop: CASSYYRGGGSGNTIYF. Written as DNA, the CDR3 is TGCGCCAGCAGCTACTACAGGGGAGGCGGCTCTGGAAACACCATATATTTT.

This chain links TRBV5-4 with TRBJ1-2; D may be TRBD1 (6 bases). The germline V and J ends were trimmed by 3 bases and 4 bases, with 16 bases remaining between them. In germline, CDR1 is SGHNT, CDR2 YYREEE (reference sequence). The CDR3 runs 15 residues. CDR3 residues: CASSSDSGVVYGYTF. CDR3 coding DNA: TGTGCCAGCAGCTCCGACTCAGGGGTAGTCTATGGCTACACCTTC.

The rearrangement joins TRBV7-2 to TRBJ2-7; TRBD2 agrees at 8 bases. This CDR3 is 13 amino acids long. With V trimmed by 7 bases and J by 7 bases, 9 bases remained unmatched. CDR1 and CDR2 from the germline V gene are SGHTA and FQGNSA. This CDR3 is CASTTRGGREQYF. CDR3 bases: TGTGCCAGCACCACCCGGGGGGGGCGGGAGCAGTACTTC.

J is TRBJ2-7 and V is TRBV5-1; 8 bases fit TRBD1. The CDR3 is 14 residues long. The germline gives CDR1 SGHRS, CDR2 YFSETQ. The junction had 3 bases not matched to a gene; V was cut back by 1 base and J by 3 bases. CDR3 coding DNA: TGCGCCAGCAGCTTGCAACAGGGGGGCTACGAGCAGTACTTC. Its protein product is CASSLQQGGYEQYF. Based on the CDR3 plus reference TRBV5-1 and TRBJ2-7, the full variable domain is KAGVTQTPRYLIKTRGQQVTLSCSPISGHRSVSWYQQTPGQGLQFLFEYFSETQRNKGNFPGRFSGRQFSNSRSEMNVSTLELGDSALYLCASSLQQGGYEQYFGPGTRLTVT.

A single count supports this clone. The chain carries TRBV5-6 and TRBJ2-2; a weak D match, TRBD2 (5 bases). This CDR3 has 16 residues. Germline CDR1 SGHDT, CDR2 YYEEEE. The V end lost 2 bases, the J end lost 3 bases, and 14 bases lay between the germline ends. The CDR3 DNA follows: TGTGCCAGCAGCTTATTTTGGCTAGCCTACACCGGGGAGCTGTTTTTT. This gives the protein CASSLFWLAYTGELFF.

The chain uses TRBV2 and TRBJ1-4; D possibly corresponds to TRBD1 (5 bases). CDR1 is SNHLY, CDR2 FYNNEI, per germline. The CDR3 is 17 residues long. Deletions cut 2 bases from V and 0 bases from J, with 13 bases between. The CDR3 nucleotides read TGTGCCAGCAGTGAATTACCGGGGGGTGCAACTAATGAAAAACTGTTTTTT. Translated, it gives CASSELPGGATNEKLFF.